The sequence of this T cell receptor (beta chain) was determined in a study of blood T cells in healthy people across ages. Study-level results: Per million T cells, TCR beta diversity dropped about linearly as age rose.

For this clonotype: Its antigen is as yet unknown.

The authors ran a second PCR of about 7 to 11 cycles using a sample-barcoded 5' primer and a J-beta primer mix. TCRdb processed the 5' RACE reads anew with MiXCR; each CDR3 protein has one entry. The sample lists 1.5 million to 2 million distinct CDR3 sequences, around half seen once, with approximately 2.1% in the top ten. The clonotype comes from a woman in her thirties or forties in good health. Sequenced sample: blood.

CDR3 DNA sequence: TGTGCCAGCAGCCAAGTGGGGGGGACCTACGAGCAGTACTTC. Its translation is CASSQVGGTYEQYF. This rearrangement joins TRBV3-1 to TRBJ2-7; 7 nucleotides line up with TRBD2. CDR1 is LGHDT, CDR2 YNNKEL, per germline (reference sequence). CDR3 size: 14 residues. The ends lost 1 base at V and 2 bases at J; junction bases unmatched: 2.